This T cell receptor (beta chain) was identified during a study of blood T cell repertoires in COVID-19. The overall study: Acute and convalescent COVID-19 samples came from the United States, Italy and Spain. The analysed material was cDNA or gDNA that came from T cells, B-cell-depleted T cells, or PBMCs.

As originally analysed: Estimates of nucleated cell counts were drawn from the amplification of reference gene primers. This table comes from immunoSEQ multiplex PCR, and its TCRdb copy is limited to in-frame clones, with some not included. V, J and clone size were drawn from that table, and D and trimming were deduced from the DNA. Here the sample spans more than 200,000 clones, 70% to 85% being singletons. Trimming took 1 base from V and 5 from J; bases not matched to a gene: 2. The CDR3 is 13 amino acids. From germline, CDR1 is SGHTS and CDR2 YDEGEE. The V gene is TRBV5-8, the J gene TRBJ1-2, with TRBD1 identical over 7 bases. The clonotype originates from an elderly woman with active or convalescent COVID-19. The sample comprised peripheral blood. The CDR3 sequence is CASSLRDSYGYTF. The CDR3, as DNA: TGTGCCAGCAGCTTGCGGGACAGTTATGGCTACACCTTC.